What follows are 25 T cell receptor beta chains derived from one specimen sequenced in a study of blood T cell repertoires in COVID-19. The data were produced by immunoSEQ multiplex PCR, yet TCRdb's version contains in-frame clones alone and is incomplete. The sample records about 210,000 clones, roughly 84% being singletons. The sample was PBMCs or T cells enriched from blood (not recorded which). The receptors shown here come from a man aged 25-40 years in a cohort exposed to, infected with or recovered from COVID-19 (not recorded which).

The chain employs TRBV29-1 and TRBJ1-2, with D uncertain. The CDR3 sequence is 11 residues long. Germline V CDR1 and CDR2: SQVTM, ANQGSEA. Trimming left V 2 bases short and J 5 bases short, with 6 bases between. Written as DNA, the CDR3 is TGCAGCGTTGAACCGGGGTATGGCTACACCTTC. As protein: CSVEPGYGYTF.

The chain uses TRBV6-1 and TRBJ2-3; 13 bases fit TRBD2. The CDR3 is made up of 20 amino acids. With 2 bases clipped from V and 0 bases from J, the junction kept 11 bases outside the gene matches. Germline CDR1 reads MNHNS; CDR2 reads SASEGT. Here the CDR3 DNA reads TGTGCCAGCAGTGAATCCTTATTAACGGGACTAGCGGGGAGCACAGATACGCAGTATTTT. This translates into CASSESLLTGLAGSTDTQYF.

This clone was counted once. This chain uses TRBV28 with TRBJ2-5; 7 bases are a match to TRBD1. J was trimmed by 5 bases and V by 6 bases; bases with no gene match: 6. CDR3 size: 13 residues. The V gene's germline CDR1 is MDHEN and CDR2 SYDVKM. The CDR3 region has the DNA TGTGCCAGCAGGAAGACAGGGTATGAGACCCAGTACTTC. Its translation is CASRKTGYETQYF.

This sequence joins TRBV5-1 and TRBJ2-3; the match to TRBD1 covers 9 bases. The J segment lost 2 bases and the V segment lost 5 bases, leaving 6 bases of the junction unmatched. Germline CDR1 is SGHRS and CDR2 is YFSETQ. The CDR3 has 15 amino acids. This chain's CDR3 is CASSPGTGITDTQYF. CDR3 nucleotides: TGCGCCAGCAGTCCCGGGACAGGGATCACAGATACGCAGTATTTT.

This chain connects TRBV15 to TRBJ2-3; TRBD2 matches 8 bases. The germline CDR1 and CDR2 sequences are LNHNV and YYDKDF (reference sequence). Losses at the gene ends were 5 bases for V and 5 bases for J; bases not matched to a gene: 6. The length of the CDR3 is 14 residues. CDR3 amino acids: CATSGTSSLDTQYF. In nucleotides, the CDR3 is TGTGCCACCAGCGGGACTAGTAGTTTAGATACGCAGTATTTT.

This clone was seen once. This chain joins TRBV5-1 and TRBJ2-1; TRBD1 matches at 10 bases. Unmatched junction bases numbered 14, after V lost 0 bases and J lost 8 bases. CDR1 is SGHRS, CDR2 YFSETQ, per germline. The CDR3 extends over 18 amino acids. CDR3 in amino acids: CASSLARGWGQGRDEQFF. CDR3 DNA: TGCGCCAGCAGCTTGGCCCGGGGATGGGGACAGGGGAGGGATGAGCAGTTCTTC. Full variable domain (remainder filled in from reference TRBV5-1 and TRBJ2-1): KAGVTQTPRYLIKTRGQQVTLSCSPISGHRSVSWYQQTPGQGLQFLFEYFSETQRNKGNFPGRFSGRQFSNSRSEMNVSTLELGDSALYLCASSLARGWGQGRDEQFFGPGTRLTVL.

The genes are TRBV4-2 and TRBJ1-1; maybe TRBD1 (6 bases). Germline V CDR1 and CDR2: LGHNA, YNFKEQ. The CDR3 contains 15 residues. V dropped 7 bases and J dropped 2 bases, with 17 bases sitting between them. This chain's CDR3 is CASTPAWTVNTEAFF. The CDR3 nucleotides are TGTGCCAGCACCCCAGCCTGGACAGTAAACACTGAAGCTTTCTTT.

This rearrangement joins TRBV5-1 to TRBJ2-7, with D possibly being TRBD1 (6 bases). Germline CDR1 SGHRS, CDR2 YFSETQ. With 4 bases removed from V and 1 base from J, the gap between germline ends came to 12 bases. This CDR3 is built from 14 residues. DNA for the CDR3: TGCGCCAGCAGCCTAAGAGACAGGTCCTACGAGCAGTACTTC. Amino acids: CASSLRDRSYEQYF.

This clone was counted a few times. One end of the junction does not line up with germline, which may come from a read error. This chain joins TRBV28 and TRBJ1-4; no definite D call. Germline lookup yields CDR1 MDHEN and CDR2 SYDVKM. This CDR3 has 16 amino acids. The CDR3, as DNA: TGTGCCAGCAGCTTATTTGGACTTGCAACTAATGAAAAACTGTTTTTT. Amino acid sequence: CASSLFGLATNEKLFF.

The chain carries TRBV27 and TRBJ1-1; TRBD1 agrees at 7 bases. Losses at the gene ends were 5 bases for V and 5 bases for J; bases not matched to a gene: 14. Germline V gene data show CDR1 as MNHEY and CDR2 as SMNVEV (reference sequence). The CDR3 loop spans 16 amino acids. In DNA form, the CDR3 reads TGTGCCAGCAGTGTACAAATAGGGACAGCAGGGACTGAAGCTTTCTTT. Translating gives CASSVQIGTAGTEAFF.

The J gene is TRBJ2-3, the V gene TRBV3-1 (or the pseudogene TRBV3-2), with TRBD2 matching 9 bases. Looked up from germline, CDR1 is LGHDT and CDR2 is YNNKEL (reference sequence). The J segment lost 10 bases and the V segment lost 2 bases, leaving 10 bases of the junction unmatched. CDR3 length equals 15 residues. The CDR3 nucleotides read TGTGCCAGCAGCCAAAACCCCAGGACTAGCGAGGCGCAGTATTTT. Protein product: CASSQNPRTSEAQYF.

This chain links TRBV11-3 with TRBJ2-1; possible D gene TRBD2, 5 bases. The ends were cut back, 2 bases at V and 5 bases at J, with 10 bases in the middle. In germline, CDR1 is SGHNT, CDR2 YENEEA. The CDR3 has 14 amino acids. DNA of the CDR3: TGTGCCAGCAGCTTATCGGGAACCCACAATGAGCAGTTCTTC. This sequence encodes CASSLSGTHNEQFF.

This chain connects TRBV24-1 to TRBJ1-1; 8 nucleotides match TRBD1. Trimming took 6 bases from V and 7 from J; bases not matched to a gene: 6. The CDR3 has 13 residues. Germline V gene lookup returns CDR1 KGHDR and CDR2 SFDVKD. The CDR3 DNA sequence: TGTGCCACCAGTACTGACAGGGGAGGTGAAGCTTTCTTT. This encodes CATSTDRGGEAFF.

The chain has TRBV27 and TRBJ2-3; D uncertain. Between the trimmed V and J ends, which lost 7 bases and 2 bases, there was a span of 4 bases. The CDR3 sequence is 11 residues long. Germline V CDR1 and CDR2: MNHEY, SMNVEV (reference sequence). As DNA, the CDR3 is TGTGCCAGCACCTACACAGATACGCAGTATTTT. Translated: CASTYTDTQYF.

The CDR3 reads CASSAGLADSYEQYF. The CDR3 DNA is TGTGCCAGCAGCGCCGGACTAGCGGACTCCTACGAGCAGTACTTC. This chain joins TRBV9 and TRBJ2-7; 10 nucleotides align to TRBD2. In germline, CDR1 is SGDLS, CDR2 YYNGEE. CDR3 length equals 15 residues. After removal of 3 bases from V and 0 bases from J, the junction contained 3 bases not matched to a gene.

The chain employs TRBV5-4 and TRBJ2-1; 8 nucleotides align to TRBD2. The V segment lost 0 bases and the J segment 6 bases; nucleotides outside the gene matches: 14. CDR1 and CDR2 from the germline V gene are SGHNT and YYREEE (reference sequence). The CDR3 sequence is 18 residues long. CDR3 amino acids: CASSLGAAGAPLGNEQFF. The DNA for the CDR3 is TGTGCCAGCAGCTTGGGGGCAGCGGGGGCCCCTTTGGGCAATGAGCAGTTCTTC.

Only one count was recorded for this clone. J is TRBJ2-3 and V is TRBV4-1; the D gene is possibly TRBD2 (5 bases). Trimming took 0 bases from V and 6 from J, leaving 7 bases between them. The germline V gene encodes CDR1 MGHRA and CDR2 YSYEKL. CDR3 length: 13 residues. The CDR3 DNA is TGCGCCAGCAGCCAAGAGTCTAGCGATACGCAGTATTTT. This sequence encodes CASSQESSDTQYF.

The rearrangement uses TRBV19 and TRBJ1-2; the D gene is possibly TRBD1 (5 bases). Trimming pared 4 bases from V and 1 base from J, leaving 16 bases between. The CDR3 consists of 16 residues. The germline V gene encodes CDR1 LNHDA and CDR2 SQIVND (reference sequence). CDR3 coding DNA: TGTGCCAGTAGTACCTTCGGGAGGGGAAGTAACTATGGCTACACCTTC. The encoded protein is CASSTFGRGSNYGYTF.

In its sample, this clone was seen a few times. The V call is TRBV13, the J call TRBJ2-2, with 10 bases aligning to TRBD2. The V gene's germline CDR1 is PRHDT and CDR2 FYEKMQ (reference sequence). The CDR3 runs to 16 residues. The J segment lost 5 bases and the V segment lost 4 bases, leaving 7 bases of the junction unmatched. As DNA, the CDR3 is TGTGCCAGCAGCTCGCCTAGCGGGAGAACGACCGGGGAGCTGTTTTTT. This translates into CASSSPSGRTTGELFF.

This sequence joins TRBV2 and TRBJ2-7; D not resolved. The CDR3 is made up of 10 amino acids. Germline lookup yields CDR1 SNHLY and CDR2 FYNNEI. Trimming left V 4 bases short and J 5 bases short, with 3 bases between. The CDR3 reads CASSVNEQYF. CDR3 nucleotide sequence: TGTGCCAGCAGTGTAAACGAGCAGTACTTC.

The DNA of the CDR3 is TGTGCCAGCGGTACGCGACAGGGGGCCACAGATACGCAGTATTTT. Encoded protein: CASGTRQGATDTQYF. The chain joins TRBV6-5 to TRBJ2-3; 10 nucleotides agree with TRBD1. Germline V lookup: CDR1 MNHEY, CDR2 SVGAGI. Germline trimming cut 8 bases from V and 2 bases from J; bases unmatched to any gene: 7. This CDR3 is built from 15 residues.

This clone was counted a few times. This sequence joins TRBV3-1 (or the pseudogene TRBV3-2) and TRBJ2-2, with 12 bases that match TRBD2. The CDR3 runs 18 residues. Germline V gene sequence: CDR1 LGHDT, CDR2 YNNKEL (reference sequence). Trimming took 5 bases from V and 4 from J; bases not matched to a gene: 11. CDR3 loop: CASSAMTSGSRSTGELFF. Here the CDR3 DNA reads TGTGCCAGCAGCGCCATGACTAGCGGGAGTAGGAGCACCGGGGAGCTGTTTTTT.

This chain joins TRBV20-1 and TRBJ2-7, with 9 bases aligning to TRBD2. The CDR3 consists of 18 residues. Germline loops: CDR1 DFQATT, CDR2 SNEGSKA (reference sequence). With 3 bases clipped from V and 3 bases from J, the junction kept 18 bases outside the gene matches. CDR3 coding DNA: TGCAGTGCTAGTTATTTCCCTCGGACTAGCGCCTCATACTACGAGCAGTACTTC. Protein: CSASYFPRTSASYYEQYF.

V and J are TRBV28 and TRBJ2-7; 10 positions agree with TRBD1. Germline CDR1 and CDR2: MDHEN and SYDVKM. This CDR3 is built from 17 residues. Germline trimming cut 6 bases from V and 5 bases from J; bases unmatched to any gene: 16. The chain's CDR3 is CASSRIRGQGVHNEQYF. CDR3 DNA sequence: TGTGCCAGCAGCAGAATCAGAGGACAGGGGGTTCACAACGAGCAGTACTTC.

In its sample, this clone was seen a few times. The chain employs TRBV4-2 and TRBJ2-7; TRBD2 matches at 16 bases. The CDR3 loop spans 18 amino acids. Per the germline V gene, CDR1 is LGHNA and CDR2 is YNFKEQ. The trim removed 3 bases at V and 7 bases at J, leaving 12 bases unmatched. The chain's CDR3 is CASSQTPGLAGGREEQYF. DNA of the CDR3: TGTGCCAGCAGCCAGACCCCGGGACTAGCGGGGGGGCGCGAAGAGCAGTACTTC.